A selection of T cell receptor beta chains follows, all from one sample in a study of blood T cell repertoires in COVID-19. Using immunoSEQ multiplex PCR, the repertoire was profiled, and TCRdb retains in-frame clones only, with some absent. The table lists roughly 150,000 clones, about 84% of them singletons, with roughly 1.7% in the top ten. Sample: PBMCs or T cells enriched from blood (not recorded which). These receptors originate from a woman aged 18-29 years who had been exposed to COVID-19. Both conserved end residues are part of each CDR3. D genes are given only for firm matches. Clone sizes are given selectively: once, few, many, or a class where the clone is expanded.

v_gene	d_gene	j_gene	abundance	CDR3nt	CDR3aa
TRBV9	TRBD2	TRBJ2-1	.	TGTGCCAGCAGCGTAGGGGGACTAGCAGCCTACAATGAGCAGTTCTTC	CASSVGGLAAYNEQFF
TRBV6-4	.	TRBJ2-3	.	TGTGCCAGCAGTGACTCGAGTGACAAGCCCGCTACGCAGTATTTT	CASSDSSDKPATQYF
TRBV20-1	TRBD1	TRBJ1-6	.	TGCAGTGCCAGTTATTATGGGGACAGGGGGAATTCACCCCTCCACTTT	CSASYYGDRGNSPLHF
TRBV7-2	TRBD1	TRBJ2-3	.	TGTGCCAGCAGCAGGGGACAGGCGTCCCCTGATACGCAGTATTTT	CASSRGQASPDTQYF
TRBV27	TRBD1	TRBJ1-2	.	TGTGCCAGCAGAGGACAGGGGGCATCCCTAAACTATGGCTACACCTTC	CASRGQGASLNYGYTF
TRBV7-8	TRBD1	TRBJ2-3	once	TGTGCCAGCAGCTTTTCAGGGGGCGGGGATACGCAGTATTTT	CASSFSGGGDTQYF
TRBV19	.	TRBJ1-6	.	TGTGCCAGTAGTATAGATGAGGGCGGCCGGACCTCACCCCTCCACTTT	CASSIDEGGRTSPLHF
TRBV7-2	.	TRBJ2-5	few	TGTGCCAGCAGGGCGGGACTTGGGGAGACCCAGTACTTC	CASRAGLGETQYF
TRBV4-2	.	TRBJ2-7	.	TGTGCCAGCAGCCAAAAAAAAGCAGGCTCTTACGAGCAGTACTTC	CASSQKKAGSYEQYF
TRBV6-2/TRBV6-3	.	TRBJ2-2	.	TGTGCCAGCAGTTCCCGGGTCTGGACTGACATAACCGGGGAGCTGTTTTTT	CASSSRVWTDITGELFF
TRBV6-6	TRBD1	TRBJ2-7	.	TGTGCCAGCAGCCGACCGGGACAGCTAACCAACGAGCAGTACTTC	CASSRPGQLTNEQYF
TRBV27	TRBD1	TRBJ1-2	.	TGTGCCAGCAGTTTGCATGTATCGGGACAGGGCCCCTATGGCTACACCTTC	CASSLHVSGQGPYGYTF
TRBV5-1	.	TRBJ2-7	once	TGCGCCAGCAGCTTATGGCAGATCTCCTACGAGCAGTACTTC	CASSLWQISYEQYF
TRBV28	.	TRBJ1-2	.	TGTGCCAGCAGTTTAATTTCACCGGTTTACTATGGCTACACCTTC	CASSLISPVYYGYTF
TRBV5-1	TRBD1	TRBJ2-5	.	TGCGCCAGCAGCTTGGGACAGGGGGGAGAGACCCAGTACTTC	CASSLGQGGETQYF
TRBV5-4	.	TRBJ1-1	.	TGTGCCAGCAGCTTGGACCAGGGATCCTCTGGAACTGCTTTCTTT	CASSLDQGSSGTAFF
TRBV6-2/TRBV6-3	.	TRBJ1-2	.	TGTGCCAGCAGCCGAACCGGGACACTCTATGGCTACACCTTC	CASSRTGTLYGYTF
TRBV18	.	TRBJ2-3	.	TGTGCCAGCTCAGCACGGCAAACGGATACGCAGTATTTT	CASSARQTDTQYF
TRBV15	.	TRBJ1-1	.	TGTGCCACCAGCAGAGTTATGGGCAGCCCGAACACTGAAGCTTTCTTT	CATSRVMGSPNTEAFF
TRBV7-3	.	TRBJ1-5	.	TGTGCCAGCAGCCGAACCCGGGACAAAAGGGTAGGCAATCAGCCCCAGCATTTT	CASSRTRDKRVGNQPQHF
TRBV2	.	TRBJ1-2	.	TGTGCCAGCAGTGCCGGGACAACGGATAACTATGGCTACACCTTC	CASSAGTTDNYGYTF
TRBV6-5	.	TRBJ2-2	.	TGTGCCAGCAGTTACTCGTTACAGGGATACACCGGGGAGCTGTTTTTT	CASSYSLQGYTGELFF